The 17 T cell receptor beta chains below all came from one sample that was sequenced in a study of cytomegalovirus exposure and HLA in healthy donors. The PCR made use of 60 Vbeta and 13 Jbeta primers. Measured with immunoSEQ multiplex PCR; TCRdb has only the in-frame clones, and not every one. The table shows 150,000 to 200,000 clones, with approximately 79% occurring only once. The source material was PBMCs. These receptors all come from a man between 35 and 55 years old in good health and CMV-seropositive.

The CDR3 DNA follows: TGTGCCATCAGTGACGACACGGACACTGAAGCTTTCTTT. Its translation: CAISDDTDTEAFF. The J gene is TRBJ1-1, the V gene TRBV10-3; D remains ambiguous. V was trimmed by 3 bases and J by 3 bases, leaving 8 bases between them. This CDR3 has 13 residues. Germline CDR1 is ENHRY and CDR2 is SYGVKD.

V usage is TRBV30 and J usage is TRBJ2-5; perhaps TRBD1 as D (5 bases). The CDR3 is 13 amino acids. With 3 bases removed from V and 5 bases from J, the gap between germline ends came to 13 bases. Germline V lookup: CDR1 GTSNPN, CDR2 SVGIG (reference sequence). CDR3 amino acids: CAWSKGAVETQYF. CDR3 DNA: TGTGCCTGGAGCAAAGGGGCTGTGGAGACCCAGTACTTC.

The chain joins TRBV10-3 to TRBJ2-1; tentative D call: TRBD1 (6 bases). V shed 6 bases and J shed 0 bases, with 12 bases lying between them. The germline V gene has CDR1 ENHRY and CDR2 SYGVKD. The CDR3 covers 15 residues. CDR3 sequence reads: CAIRDRFGSYNEQFF. CDR3 nucleotide sequence: TGTGCCATCAGAGACAGGTTTGGCTCCTACAATGAGCAGTTCTTC.

The chain couples TRBV6-1 to TRBJ2-1; D perhaps matches TRBD1 (6 bases). Germline V lookup: CDR1 MNHNS, CDR2 SASEGT. Trimming stripped 6 bases from V and 9 bases from J, with 9 bases between. The CDR3 totals 11 residues. In DNA form, the CDR3 reads TGTGCCAGCAGCACAGGGATTGAGCAGTTCTTC. As protein: CASSTGIEQFF.

The chain combines TRBV11-2 with TRBJ2-3, with TRBD2 as a possible D gene (5 bases). Looked up from germline, CDR1 is SGHAT and CDR2 is FQNNGV. Trimming stripped 6 bases from V and 0 bases from J, with 13 bases between. The CDR3 totals 15 residues. CDR3 nucleotide sequence: TGTGCCAGCAGTCGCACTTGGACTAGCACAGATACGCAGTATTTT. The encoded protein is CASSRTWTSTDTQYF.

The genes are TRBV7-6 and TRBJ2-2, with D possibly being TRBD2 (6 bases). This CDR3 has 13 residues. Germline V gene data show CDR1 as SGHVS and CDR2 as FNYEAQ. The CDR3 is CGSSGTNTGELFF. Here the CDR3 DNA reads TGTGGGTCTTCCGGGACTAACACCGGGGAGCTGTTTTTT.

J is TRBJ2-5 and V is TRBV6-5, with TRBD1 matching 9 bases. This CDR3 has 14 amino acids. J lost 5 bases, V lost 6 bases, and 7 bases had no gene match. Per the germline V gene, CDR1 is MNHEY and CDR2 is SVGAGI. The CDR3 reads CASSQGQGMETQYF. In nucleotides, the CDR3 is TGTGCCAGCAGCCAGGGACAGGGTATGGAGACCCAGTACTTC.

The gene calls are TRBV5-1 and TRBJ1-1; 8 nucleotides agree with TRBD1. CDR3 length equals 14 residues. J was trimmed by 2 bases and V by 2 bases; bases with no gene match: 2. The germline V gene encodes CDR1 SGHRS and CDR2 YFSETQ. This chain's CDR3 is CASSFAGGNTEAFF. DNA of the CDR3: TGCGCCAGCAGCTTTGCAGGGGGCAACACTGAAGCTTTCTTT. The whole variable domain, remainder taken from reference TRBV5-1 and TRBJ1-1, is KAGVTQTPRYLIKTRGQQVTLSCSPISGHRSVSWYQQTPGQGLQFLFEYFSETQRNKGNFPGRFSGRQFSNSRSEMNVSTLELGDSALYLCASSFAGGNTEAFFGQGTRLTVV.

The rearrangement joins TRBV7-2 to TRBJ1-2, with a weak D call TRBD1 (5 bases). V gave up 5 bases and J gave up 4 bases, with 11 bases separating them. The CDR3 consists of 13 residues. The germline CDR1 and CDR2 sequences are SGHTA and FQGNSA. DNA for the CDR3: TGTGCCAGCAGCCCAGGGTTTGGCTATGGCTACACCTTC. This translates into CASSPGFGYGYTF.

This clone occurred a few times. This chain uses TRBV19 with TRBJ1-3; possibly TRBD1 for D (5 bases). The V end was cut by 4 bases, the J end by 0 bases, with 10 bases between. The CDR3 contains 15 residues. CDR1 and CDR2 from the germline V gene are LNHDA and SQIVND (reference sequence). The CDR3 sequence: CASSTTDNSGNTIYF. The CDR3 DNA reads TGTGCCAGTAGTACTACGGACAACTCTGGAAACACCATATATTTT.

The V and J genes are TRBV4-3 and TRBJ2-2, with D perhaps matching TRBD1 (5 bases). Trimming removed 1 base from V and 2 bases from J, with 11 bases in between. From germline, CDR1 is LGHNA and CDR2 YSLEER. This CDR3 comprises 16 residues. CDR3 nucleotide sequence: TGCGCCAGCAGCCAAGGGGGCGGCTCCAACACCGGGGAGCTGTTTTTT. It codes for CASSQGGGSNTGELFF.

The chain links TRBV6-1 to TRBJ1-1; TRBD1 might be the D (6 bases). The CDR3 runs 13 residues. The germline CDR1 and CDR2 sequences are MNHNS and SASEGT. Trimming took off 5 bases at V and 7 bases at J, with 14 bases between the two ends. The CDR3 protein is CASSRTEMGEAFF. DNA for the CDR3: TGTGCCAGCAGTAGGACAGAGATGGGTGAAGCTTTCTTT.

This clone was observed once. The CDR3 region is CASSWGVSYEQYF. The CDR3 region has the DNA TGTGCCAGCAGCTGGGGGGTGAGCTACGAGCAGTACTTC. The chain carries TRBV7-2 and TRBJ2-7, with D perhaps matching TRBD2 (6 bases). In germline, CDR1 is SGHTA, CDR2 FQGNSA. The CDR3 loop spans 13 amino acids. V lost 4 bases and J lost 3, with 10 bases in between.

This clone was seen once. V gene TRBV29-1 combines with J gene TRBJ2-7; perhaps TRBD1 as D (6 bases). From germline, CDR1 is SQVTM and CDR2 ANQGSEA. The V and J ends lost 3 bases and 3 bases respectively, with 12 bases between them. The CDR3 is 13 residues long. The CDR3 DNA sequence: TGCAGCGTTGAGCCAGGGGTAGGCTACGAGCAGTACTTC. It specifies CSVEPGVGYEQYF.

The genes are TRBV5-6 and TRBJ1-1; D is unclear. The CDR3 contains 16 residues. Germline CDR1 SGHDT, CDR2 YYEEEE. V was trimmed by 0 bases and J by 4 bases, leaving 16 bases between them. CDR3 DNA: TGTGCCAGCAGCTTGGGGTCCGGAGGGCTATTCACTGAAGCTTTCTTT. Protein: CASSLGSGGLFTEAFF.

V gene TRBV28 combines with J gene TRBJ1-1, with D unclear. The V end was cut by 2 bases, the J end by 0 bases, with 4 bases between. Germline lookup yields CDR1 MDHEN and CDR2 SYDVKM. This CDR3 contains 13 residues. CDR3 in DNA: TGTGCCAGCAGTTTAAGCTTGAACACTGAAGCTTTCTTT. Its protein is CASSLSLNTEAFF.

The chain has TRBV5-1 and TRBJ2-7, with 10 bases matching TRBD2. The V and J ends lost 4 bases and 6 bases, in that order; junction bases with no gene match: 7. The CDR3 is made up of 14 amino acids. Looked up from germline, CDR1 is SGHRS and CDR2 is YFSETQ. The DNA of the CDR3 is TGCGCCAGCAGCCCCAGCGGGGGGGCCCCCGAGCAGTACTTC. It encodes CASSPSGGAPEQYF.